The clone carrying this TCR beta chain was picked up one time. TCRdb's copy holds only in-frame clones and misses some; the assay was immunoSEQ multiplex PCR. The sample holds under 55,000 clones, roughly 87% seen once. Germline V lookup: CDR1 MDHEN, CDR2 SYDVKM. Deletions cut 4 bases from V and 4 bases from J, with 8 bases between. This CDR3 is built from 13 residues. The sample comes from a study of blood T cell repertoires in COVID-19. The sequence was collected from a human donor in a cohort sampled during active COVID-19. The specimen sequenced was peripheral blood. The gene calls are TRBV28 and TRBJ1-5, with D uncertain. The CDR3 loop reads CASSYQINQPQHF. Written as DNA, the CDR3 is TGTGCCAGCAGTTACCAGATAAATCAGCCCCAGCATTTT.